Described below is a single T cell receptor beta chain sequence and its context. Its specificity is not known. The sample originates from a study of shared clonotypes between healthy human individuals. Findings and limits, study-wide: Richness estimates generally favored naive over memory subsets. Collection of samples was limited to blood; tissue repertoires likely differ.

Profiling relied on immunoSEQ multiplex PCR, and the TCRdb table lists in-frame clones only, not all of them. The sample records a few million clones, around 94% being singletons. Memory CD4+ cells were the fraction left after CD45RA+ naive selection. This sequence originates from a man aged 18 to 29 in good health. The specimen sequenced was naive CD4+ T cells sorted from blood. Noted subset: CD45RA+ positively selected.

CDR3 amino acids: CASRGTGSRNTEAFF. CDR3 coding DNA: TGTGCCAGCAGGGGGACAGGGAGTAGGAACACTGAAGCTTTCTTT. This chain joins TRBV6-1 and TRBJ1-1, with 9 bases fitting TRBD1. The trim removed 6 bases at V and 1 base at J, leaving 6 bases unmatched. The CDR3 totals 15 residues. Germline V lookup: CDR1 MNHNS, CDR2 SASEGT.